Below are 3 T cell receptor beta chains sequenced from a single sample in a study of T cells in Graves' hyperthyroidism and ophthalmopathy (dated 2019 in TCRdb). Libraries were built with multiplex PCR. Sequencing relied on an Illumina HiSeq 2000. The TCR beta CDR3 regions were amplified from RNA transcripts. A first-round RT-PCR of the TCR CDR3 used the HTBI primer set with the Qiagen OneStep RT-PCR kit. TCRdb cleaned the public reads at Q25 with fastp, built clones with MiXCR and kept in-frame beta chains. Rows with a matching CDR3 protein are joined into one entry that keeps the most common DNA and genes. The sample table contains over 350,000 distinct CDR3 sequences; only one count was recorded for roughly 14% of them. The top ten constitute 13% of the sample. The material sequenced was blood. The source of these receptors is a man younger than 35 with Graves' ophthalmopathy.

V and J are TRBV5-6 and TRBJ1-1; D is unclear. Looked up from germline, CDR1 is SGHDT and CDR2 is YYEEEE. This CDR3 has 13 amino acids. V lost 5 bases and J lost 7, with 15 bases in between. CDR3 protein: CASSLRDTDEAFF. Here the CDR3 DNA reads TGTGCCAGCAGTTTAAGGGATACTGATGAAGCTTTCTTT.

In its sample, this clonotype was seen many times. The V gene is TRBV20-1, the J gene TRBJ2-3, with D possibly matching TRBD2 (6 bases). Trimming cost V 2 bases and J 3 bases, with 18 bases left between them. The CDR3 extends over 16 amino acids. Germline CDR1 and CDR2: DFQATT and SNEGSKA (reference sequence). The CDR3 nucleotides read TGCAGTGCTAGAAGTCCCGGCGGAGGGGTTACAGATACGCAGTATTTT. Amino acids: CSARSPGGGVTDTQYF.

The chain links TRBV10-2 to TRBJ2-5; TRBD2 agrees at 8 bases. Trimming removed 8 bases from V and 5 bases from J; junction bases left unmatched: 7. The length of the CDR3 is 13 residues. Germline V gene data show CDR1 as WSHSY and CDR2 as SAAADI. The CDR3 is CASSTSGAETQYF. The CDR3 DNA reads as TGCGCCAGCTCCACTAGCGGAGCTGAGACCCAGTACTTC.